This entry lists 18 T cell receptor beta chains sequenced from one sample in a study of regulatory dendritic cells for organ transplantation. The method was immunoSEQ multiplex PCR; TCRdb's version includes in-frame clones alone and lacks a portion of them. The table records 12,000 or so clones, about 60% of them present only once. No antigen has been identified for these receptors. CFSE-labeled sorted T cells met regulatory or mature dendritic cells for around 5 days. The specimen was naive CD8+ T cells from blood cultured with dendritic cells. Subset given: CD45RA+ naive T cells. The receptors originated from a human donor in good health.

The rearrangement links TRBV10-3 to TRBJ2-5; unclear D gene. Germline CDR1 reads ENHRY; CDR2 reads SYGVKD. This CDR3 is 15 amino acids long. Between the trimmed V and J ends, which lost 2 bases and 0 bases, there was a span of 10 bases. The CDR3 spells CAISEGQPYQETQYF. Here the CDR3 DNA reads TGTGCCATCAGTGAGGGGCAGCCATACCAAGAGACCCAGTACTTC.

The chain uses TRBV4-1 and TRBJ1-5; tentative D call: TRBD1 (5 bases). The CDR3 has 16 residues. CDR1 and CDR2 (germline): MGHRA, YSYEKL. The ends were cut back, 6 bases at V and 7 bases at J, with 22 bases in the middle. The CDR3 DNA is TGCGCCAGCAGTCTGGGGGTCGGGGGAGGAGGACAGCCCCAGCATTTT. Its protein is CASSLGVGGGGQPQHF.

V is TRBV5-6 and J is TRBJ1-2; 7 bases map to TRBD1. V dropped 4 bases and J dropped 8; count of bases not matched to a gene: 8. Per the germline V gene, CDR1 is SGHDT and CDR2 is YYEEEE. CDR3 length: 13 amino acids. The CDR3 sequence: CASSGGTAQGYTF. For the CDR3, the DNA is TGTGCCAGCAGCGGGGGGACAGCTCAAGGCTACACCTTC.

This rearrangement joins TRBV7-9 to TRBJ1-1, with a possible D match to TRBD1 (5 bases). Germline CDR1 SEHNR, CDR2 FQNEAQ (reference sequence). The CDR3 is made up of 13 amino acids. V was cut by 6 bases and J by 5 bases, with 13 bases left in between. In DNA form, the CDR3 reads TGTGCCAGCAGGGACGGGGGAGAGACTGAAGCTTTCTTT. Translating gives CASRDGGETEAFF.

This clone was found a few times. The chain carries TRBV29-1 and TRBJ2-2; D is uncertain. The length of the CDR3 is 12 residues. The germline V gene encodes CDR1 SQVTM and CDR2 ANQGSEA. Between the trimmed V and J ends, which lost 3 bases and 4 bases, there was a span of 6 bases. This CDR3 reads CSVDGTTGELFF. CDR3 DNA: TGCAGCGTTGATGGCACCACCGGGGAGCTGTTTTTT.

The rearrangement joins TRBV7-3 to TRBJ2-3; TRBD2 agrees at 11 bases. Germline V gives CDR1 SGHTA, CDR2 FQGTGA. V was pared by 3 bases and J by 3 bases, with 2 bases of the junction left unmatched. CDR3 length: 15 amino acids. CDR3 DNA: TGTGCCAGCAGCTTCGGGACTAGCGGAACAGATACGCAGTATTTT. This translates into CASSFGTSGTDTQYF.

In DNA form, the CDR3 reads TGCGCCAGCAGCTCGTGGACAGGGGTGGAGTACGAGCAGTACTTC. As protein: CASSSWTGVEYEQYF. The chain employs TRBV5-1 and TRBJ2-7; the match to TRBD1 covers 9 bases. CDR1 is SGHRS and CDR2 is YFSETQ in the germline V gene. This CDR3 has 15 residues. The trim removed 3 bases at V and 4 bases at J, leaving 8 bases unmatched.

The chain links TRBV2 to TRBJ2-7; D might be TRBD2 (5 bases). The CDR3 consists of 10 residues. Between the trimmed V and J ends, which lost 8 bases and 6 bases, there was a span of 8 bases. In germline, CDR1 is SNHLY, CDR2 FYNNEI. The CDR3 spells CASVEGEQYF. CDR3 bases: TGTGCCAGCGTAGAGGGCGAGCAGTACTTC.

This chain joins TRBV13 and TRBJ2-7; D perhaps matches TRBD1 (5 bases). V dropped 3 bases and J dropped 5 bases, with 11 bases sitting between them. Per germline, CDR1 PRHDT and CDR2 FYEKMQ (reference sequence). The CDR3 is 13 amino acids. CDR3 in DNA: TGTGCCAGCAGCTTCGGGCAGGGCAACGAGCAGTACTTC. This sequence encodes CASSFGQGNEQYF.

This chain connects TRBV5-6 to TRBJ2-7; D may be TRBD2 (5 bases). From germline, CDR1 is SGHDT and CDR2 YYEEEE. Trimming shortened V by 0 bases and J by 2 bases, and 12 bases separated the two germline ends. The CDR3 has 15 amino acids. DNA for the CDR3: TGTGCCAGCAGCTTGGGGCCACCGGGGACCTACGAGCAGTACTTC. Its translation is CASSLGPPGTYEQYF.

The gene calls are TRBV7-9 and TRBJ1-3; D call uncertain. The CDR3 loop spans 13 amino acids. Germline CDR1 is SEHNR and CDR2 is FQNEAQ (reference sequence). V lost 3 bases and J 4 bases, leaving 7 bases between the germline ends. The CDR3 is CASSLSLGNTIYF. The CDR3 DNA is TGTGCCAGCAGCTTGTCGCTAGGAAACACCATATATTTT.

The chain couples TRBV19 to TRBJ2-7; 8 bases line up with TRBD1. Germline trimming cut 6 bases from V and 6 bases from J; bases unmatched to any gene: 13. This CDR3 has 15 amino acids. Germline V CDR1 and CDR2: LNHDA, SQIVND (reference sequence). The CDR3 nucleotides are TGTGCCAGTAGCCTATCTGAGAAGACAGGGGTCGAGCAGTACTTC. Its translation is CASSLSEKTGVEQYF.

V usage is TRBV6-5 and J usage is TRBJ2-5; D is perhaps TRBD1 (7 bases). CDR1 and CDR2 (germline): MNHEY, SVGAGI. The CDR3 covers 15 residues. Trimming took 6 bases from V and 2 from J, leaving 16 bases between them. The CDR3 region is CASRPRQGGQETQYF. As DNA, the CDR3 is TGTGCCAGCAGACCCAGACAGGGAGGTCAAGAGACCCAGTACTTC.

Only one count was recorded for this clone. The V call is TRBV4-1, the J call TRBJ2-2, with 10 bases matching TRBD1. The germline gives CDR1 MGHRA, CDR2 YSYEKL. Trimming at V came to 1 base and at J to 4 bases, leaving 6 bases not matched to a gene. The length of the CDR3 is 17 residues. CDR3 in amino acids: CASSQVPGQGITGELFF. The CDR3 DNA sequence: TGCGCCAGCAGCCAAGTCCCGGGACAGGGGATCACCGGGGAGCTGTTTTTT.

This clone was seen only a few times. The V call is TRBV2, the J call TRBJ2-7; 8 nucleotides agree with TRBD1. After removal of 3 bases from V and 6 bases from J, the junction contained 10 bases not matched to a gene. The germline gives CDR1 SNHLY, CDR2 FYNNEI. The CDR3 has 15 amino acids. CDR3 sequence reads: CASSDGDRSVSEQYF. CDR3 coding DNA: TGTGCCAGCAGTGACGGGGACAGGTCTGTTAGCGAGCAGTACTTC.

The chain joins TRBV7-9 to TRBJ2-5; 9 bases agree with TRBD1. The V gene end was trimmed by 4 bases and the J gene end by 13 bases; junction bases not matched to a gene: 4. This CDR3 comprises 11 residues. Germline V lookup: CDR1 SEHNR, CDR2 FQNEAQ (reference sequence). The CDR3 loop reads CASSSDRGLYF. Here the CDR3 DNA reads TGTGCCAGCAGCTCGGACAGGGGTCTGTACTTC.

The chain recombines TRBV7-8 with TRBJ1-2, with 9 bases aligning to TRBD1. Germline CDR1 and CDR2: SGHVS and FQNEAQ. V trimming: 4 bases; J trimming: 8 bases; junction bases outside the gene matches: 11. The CDR3 totals 15 residues. The CDR3 region has the DNA TGTGCCAGCAGCTACGGGACAGGGAAGTTGAGCGGCTACACCTTC. Amino acids: CASSYGTGKLSGYTF. Combining the CDR3 with reference TRBV7-8 and TRBJ1-2 gives the whole variable domain GAGVSQSPRYKVAKRGQDVALRCDPISGHVSLFWYQQALGQGPEFLTYFQNEAQLDKSGLPSDRFFAERPEGSVSTLKIQRTQQEDSAVYLCASSYGTGKLSGYTFGSGTRLTVV.

This chain uses TRBV29-1 with TRBJ2-1; D gene ambiguous. The CDR3 runs 10 residues. V dropped 7 bases and J dropped 4 bases, with 5 bases sitting between them. Per the germline V gene, CDR1 is SQVTM and CDR2 is ANQGSEA. The CDR3 loop reads CSGQYNEQFF. CDR3 nucleotides: TGCAGCGGTCAGTACAATGAGCAGTTCTTC.